Listed below are T cell receptor beta chains from one sample, sequenced in a study of blood T cell repertoires in COVID-19. The assay was immunoSEQ multiplex PCR, and TCRdb's table has in-frame clones only and misses some. The table records roughly 140,000 clones, 88% of them present only once. Sequenced sample: PBMCs or T cells enriched from blood (not recorded which). Source of these receptors: a woman aged 25-40 years with acute COVID-19. Both conserved end residues are part of each CDR3. D genes are given only for firm matches. Some rows have no size entry. The others give once, few or many, or a class for an expanded clone.

CDR3 | DNA | D | J | size | V
CASSPFPGLVSEQYF | TGTGCCAGCAGCCCCTTCCCGGGACTAGTAAGCGAGCAGTACTTC | TRBD2 | TRBJ2-7 | NA | TRBV9
CASSQGTGAGQPQHF | TGTGCCAGCAGCCAAGGGACAGGGGCCGGTCAGCCCCAGCATTTT | TRBD1 | TRBJ1-5 | NA | TRBV3-1/TRBV3-2
CASQGDFNEKLFF | TGTGCCAGCCAAGGGGACTTTAATGAAAAACTGTTTTTT | NA | TRBJ1-4 | NA | TRBV2
CASSEQGDQPQHF | TGTGCCAGCAGTGAGCAGGGGGATCAGCCCCAGCATTTT | TRBD1 | TRBJ1-5 | few | TRBV28
CASSGTSAYDYNEQFF | TGTGCCAGCAGTGGGACTAGCGCTTATGATTACAATGAGCAGTTCTTC | TRBD2 | TRBJ2-1 | NA | TRBV27
CASSELTGELFF | TGTGCCAGCAGTGAACTCACCGGGGAGCTGTTTTTT | NA | TRBJ2-2 | NA | TRBV6-1
CASSPGLAEPNTGELFF | TGTGCCAGCAGTCCGGGACTAGCGGAGCCGAACACCGGGGAGCTGTTTTTT | TRBD2 | TRBJ2-2 | once | TRBV7-9
CASGAVGIVYSNQPQHF | TGTGCCAGCGGGGCGGTAGGGATCGTTTATAGCAATCAGCCCCAGCATTTT | NA | TRBJ1-5 | NA | TRBV28
CASSLSGGQNIQYF | TGTGCCAGTAGTTTGAGTGGGGGCCAAAACATTCAGTACTTC | NA | TRBJ2-4 | NA | TRBV19
CSALGKTANYGYTF | TGCAGCGCTCTGGGGAAGACAGCTAACTATGGCTACACCTTC | NA | TRBJ1-2 | NA | TRBV29-1
CASSVGLAGAYEQYF | TGTGCCAGCAGCGTAGGACTAGCGGGAGCGTACGAGCAGTACTTC | TRBD2 | TRBJ2-7 | NA | TRBV9
CASSLVGGPNTEAFF | TGTGCCAGCAGCTTAGTCGGGGGTCCGAACACTGAAGCTTTCTTT | NA | TRBJ1-1 | NA | TRBV7-2
CASNLGQGSYGYTF | TGTGCCAGCAATTTGGGACAGGGCTCTTATGGCTACACCTTC | TRBD1 | TRBJ1-2 | NA | TRBV6-1
CASSLGGGRDNEQFF | TGCGCCAGCAGCTTGGGCGGCGGGAGGGACAATGAGCAGTTCTTC | TRBD2 | TRBJ2-1 | NA | TRBV5-1
CASSLSRPLTGGSGTEAFF | TGTGCCAGCAGTCTATCCCGCCCACTCACAGGAGGGAGCGGAACTGAAGCTTTCTTT | NA | TRBJ1-1 | NA | TRBV27
CASSLQVENEQFF | TGTGCCAGCAGCTTACAGGTTGAAAATGAGCAGTTCTTC | NA | TRBJ2-1 | NA | TRBV11-2
CAISEFGTSGSEADTQYF | TGTGCCATCAGTGAATTCGGGACTAGCGGGAGCGAGGCAGATACGCAGTATTTT | TRBD2 | TRBJ2-3 | NA | TRBV10-3
CASSQGTDLRYYEQYF | TGTGCCAGCAGCCAAGGGACAGACTTAAGATACTACGAGCAGTACTTC | NA | TRBJ2-7 | NA | TRBV14
CASSIDGAGEVQYF | TGTGCCAGTAGTATAGATGGGGCCGGGGAGGTGCAGTACTTC | NA | TRBJ2-5 | NA | TRBV19